Described below is a single TCR beta chain sequence and its context. The data stem from a study of blood T cell repertoires in COVID-19. Study in general: Samples taken during acute and convalescent COVID-19 were collected in the United States, Italy and Spain.

CDR3 length equals 18 residues. The J segment lost 1 base and the V segment lost 0 bases, leaving 5 bases of the junction unmatched. CDR1 is MNHEY, CDR2 SMNVEV, per germline (reference sequence). The table came from immunoSEQ multiplex PCR; TCRdb's copy has only in-frame clones and leaves some out. The sample includes more than 95,000 clones, about 90% seen only once; the top ten take 6.2%. The material sequenced was peripheral blood. This receptor was obtained from a human donor in a cohort sampled during active COVID-19. The V gene is TRBV27, the J gene TRBJ2-6, with 8 bases fitting TRBD1. In DNA, the CDR3 is TGTGCCAGCAGTTTATCGAGGCAGGGGGCATCTGGGGCCAACGTCCTGACTTTC. It codes for CASSLSRQGASGANVLTF.